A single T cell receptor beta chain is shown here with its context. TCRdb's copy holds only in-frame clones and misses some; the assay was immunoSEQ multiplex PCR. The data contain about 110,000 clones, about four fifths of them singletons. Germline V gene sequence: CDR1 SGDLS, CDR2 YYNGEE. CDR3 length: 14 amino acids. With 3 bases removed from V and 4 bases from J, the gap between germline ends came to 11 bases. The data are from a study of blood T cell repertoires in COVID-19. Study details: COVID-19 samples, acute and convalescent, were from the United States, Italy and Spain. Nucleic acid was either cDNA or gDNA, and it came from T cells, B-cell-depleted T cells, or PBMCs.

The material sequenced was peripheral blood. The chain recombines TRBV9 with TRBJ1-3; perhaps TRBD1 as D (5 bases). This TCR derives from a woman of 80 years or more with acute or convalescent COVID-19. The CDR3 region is CASSADSSGNTIYF. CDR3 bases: TGTGCCAGCAGCGCAGACAGCTCGGGAAACACCATATATTTT.